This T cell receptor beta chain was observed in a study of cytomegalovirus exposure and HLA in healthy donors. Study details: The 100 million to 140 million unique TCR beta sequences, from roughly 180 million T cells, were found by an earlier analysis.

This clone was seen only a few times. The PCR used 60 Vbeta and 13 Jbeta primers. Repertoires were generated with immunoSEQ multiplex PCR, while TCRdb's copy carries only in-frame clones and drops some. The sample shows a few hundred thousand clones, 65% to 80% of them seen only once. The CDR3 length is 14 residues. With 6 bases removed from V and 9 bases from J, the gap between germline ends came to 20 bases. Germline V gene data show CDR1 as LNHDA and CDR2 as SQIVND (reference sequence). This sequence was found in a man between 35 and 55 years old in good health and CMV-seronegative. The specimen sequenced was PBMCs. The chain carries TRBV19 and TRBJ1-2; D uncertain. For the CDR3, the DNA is TGTGCCAGTAGAGATGGGCTTGTGACCAGGCGCTACACCTTC. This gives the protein CASRDGLVTRRYTF. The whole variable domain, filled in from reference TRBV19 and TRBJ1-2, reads DGGITQSPKYLFRKEGQNVTLSCEQNLNHDAMYWYRQDPGQGLRLIYYSQIVNDFQKGDIAEGYSVSREKKESFPLTVTSAQKNPTAFYLCASRDGLVTRRYTFGSGTRLTVV.